The rows below give T cell receptor beta chains drawn from one sample of a study of cytomegalovirus exposure and HLA in healthy donors. Method: immunoSEQ multiplex PCR; TCRdb's copy keeps in-frame clones and lacks some. The profile shows 45,000 to 65,000 clones, roughly 90% of them singletons. The sequenced material came from PBMCs. These receptors all come from a man younger than 35 in good health and CMV-seronegative. Both conserved end residues are trimmed from each CDR3. Each record gives: J gene, clone size, D gene, V gene, CDR3 protein. A D gene is named only where the DNA matches it firmly. Rows may omit the clone size; those that give it use once, few, many or a size class.

TRBJ2-1,.,.,TRBV19,ASSISETPYNEQF
TRBJ2-2,once,TRBD2,TRBV15,ATSRDIAGGELF
TRBJ1-1,few,TRBD1,TRBV4-1,ASSRTGGFYTEAF
TRBJ2-1,.,.,TRBV5-1,ASSSGGGAEGYNEQF
TRBJ2-5,once,.,TRBV29-1,SVELGAGETQY
TRBJ1-1,.,.,TRBV11-2,ASSVGRGNTEAF
TRBJ2-7,.,TRBD2,TRBV10-3,AISEGLWRLAGYEQY
TRBJ2-1,.,TRBD1,TRBV25-1,ASSEGQKYNEQF
TRBJ1-2,.,TRBD1,TRBV7-8,ASSARDRANYGYT
TRBJ1-1,.,.,TRBV21-1,ASSERGRGCTEAF
TRBJ2-3,.,TRBD2,TRBV5-1,ASSPLQTSGTDTQY
TRBJ2-2,.,TRBD1,TRBV7-9,ASRGQGFTGELF
TRBJ2-7,once,.,TRBV4-1,ASSPREGEPRGEQY
TRBJ2-7,.,TRBD2,TRBV19,ASSIDSGTAYEQY
TRBJ2-1,.,.,TRBV7-3,ASSLSAPSSYNEQF
TRBJ2-1,.,TRBD2,TRBV28,ASSLFPSGSRLNEQF
TRBJ1-1,.,.,TRBV5-1,ASRLDAGVTTEAF
TRBJ2-7,.,TRBD1,TRBV6-5,ASSYRGPGEQY
TRBJ2-7,.,.,TRBV4-1,ASSQAAAYSYEQY
TRBJ2-2,.,.,TRBV7-3,ASSLLAGPENTGELF
TRBJ1-2,.,.,TRBV30,AWTVSRPGGYT
TRBJ2-2,.,.,TRBV10-1,ASSRTEGELF
TRBJ2-1,once,.,TRBV5-4,ASSPLGAANEQF
TRBJ2-1,.,TRBD2,TRBV6-5,ASRVQRELNEQF
TRBJ2-6,.,TRBD1,TRBV2,ASQGAGANVLT
TRBJ2-3,once,.,TRBV11-2,ASSLQGQSGDTQY
TRBJ2-2,.,TRBD1,TRBV15,ATSARQGDSTGELF
TRBJ1-3,once,.,TRBV28,ASSSDRPSGNTIY
TRBJ2-5,few,.,TRBV10-1,ASSPPRDYQETQY
TRBJ2-7,.,.,TRBV6-5,ASIAGAEQY
TRBJ2-2,.,.,TRBV9,ASSVGGAGELF
TRBJ1-1,.,TRBD1,TRBV30,AWRTGGTEAF
TRBJ2-7,few,TRBD2,TRBV4-1,ASSPRTTSGRAYEQY
TRBJ2-7,.,.,TRBV23-1,ASSPQVLSYEQY
TRBJ1-4,.,.,TRBV28,ASSFLDRREKLF
TRBJ2-7,.,TRBD2,TRBV28,ASSLSGISYEQY
TRBJ1-1,.,.,TRBV28,ASSLATGGGGAF
TRBJ2-7,.,.,TRBV7-3,ASSSKGGDAIYEQY
TRBJ1-3,once,.,TRBV7-9,ASSLNGLTSGNTIY
TRBJ2-1,few,.,TRBV6-5,ASSYSEGESNEQF
TRBJ1-3,.,.,TRBV2,ASSLDSYSGNTIY
TRBJ1-1,.,TRBD1,TRBV28,ASSLRRTLQGAAEAF
TRBJ2-5,.,.,TRBV9,ASSFSLDRGETQY
TRBJ1-2,.,TRBD1,TRBV25-1,ASSESGGGPGYGYT
TRBJ2-2,.,.,TRBV7-3,ASSPRAGAGELF
TRBJ1-4,.,TRBD1,TRBV29-1,SVEDQGAGEKLF
TRBJ2-1,.,TRBD1,TRBV5-4,ASSSQGGRNEQF
TRBJ1-1,.,.,TRBV5-6,ASSLSVTEAF
TRBJ2-7,.,.,TRBV15,ATSRRPDPSYEQY
TRBJ1-2,.,TRBD1,TRBV5-6,ASSLGQGVNYGYT
TRBJ2-1,.,TRBD1,TRBV15,ATSNRGHEQF
TRBJ2-2,.,TRBD1,TRBV28,ASSLKTGRNTGELF
TRBJ1-5,.,.,TRBV19,ASSAGINQPQH